This T cell receptor beta chain originates from a study of Ad26.COV2.S vaccination and SARS-CoV-2 variants. Specified treatment: roughly 18 received Ad26.COV2.S at low or high dose, single or two shots; about 5 received placebo; per-sample allocation not given. Sampling took place 63 days after the first vaccine or placebo injection. Findings and caveats of the study: Breadth, reportedly substantial, characterized the spike-specific CD8+ and CD4+ T cell responses after vaccination.

With respect to this clone: Antigen: not known.

The germline V gene encodes CDR1 MGHRA and CDR2 YSYEKL. This CDR3 spans 15 amino acids. V lost 2 bases and J lost 1; bases outside the gene matches: 4. The data were produced by immunoSEQ multiplex PCR, yet TCRdb's version contains in-frame clones alone and is incomplete. The sample consists of approximately 300,000 clones, approximately 86% of them appearing once. The V call is TRBV4-1, the J call TRBJ2-5, with TRBD2 matching over 7 bases. The sequence came from a person between 18 and 59 years old who received the Ad26.COV2.S COVID-19 vaccine or a placebo. The specimen was peripheral blood, collected in a trial of Ad26.COV2.S vaccine versus placebo. CDR3 loop: CASSQRGEFQETQYF. In DNA, the CDR3 is TGCGCCAGCAGCCAACGGGGGGAATTCCAAGAGACCCAGTACTTC.